These 30 T cell receptor beta chains came from one sample sequenced in a study of T cell responses to AZD1222 COVID-19 vaccine (dated by TCRdb to 2020 to 2022). Library construction relied on the immunoSEQ multiplex PCR assay. TCRdb obtained this table from immuneACCESS and retained in-frame rearrangements with V and J assigned. These tables miss some clones; where compared with another copy, unresolved V genes account for less than half of the shortfall, and the remainder is unexplained. Counted in this sample were about 120,000 clones; 92% of them appeared once. The top ten constitute around 15% of the sample. The time point label, read with the paper, signifies: baseline before first vaccination. This material consisted of peripheral blood, taken on day 0 of AZD1222 vaccination. The receptor source for this set is an adult in good health.

The rearrangement uses TRBV19 and TRBJ2-7; 9 positions agree with TRBD2. This CDR3 comprises 16 residues. V lost 2 bases and J lost 0; bases outside the gene matches: 5. CDR1 is LNHDA, CDR2 SQIVND, per germline (reference sequence). CDR3 sequence reads: CASSILAGQYSYEQYF. In nucleotides, the CDR3 is TGTGCCAGTAGTATACTAGCGGGGCAATACTCCTACGAGCAGTACTTC.

This chain connects TRBV19 to TRBJ1-2; 8 nucleotides align to TRBD1. CDR3 length: 14 amino acids. V was pared by 6 bases and J by 5 bases, with 8 bases of the junction left unmatched. The germline CDR1 and CDR2 sequences are LNHDA and SQIVND (reference sequence). CDR3 nucleotides: TGTGCCAGTAGGATGACAGGGGAAAGGTATGGCTACACCTTC. Translated: CASRMTGERYGYTF.

The chain carries TRBV28 and TRBJ1-3; D is unresolved. The V and J ends lost 2 bases and 6 bases respectively, with 5 bases between them. CDR1 is MDHEN, CDR2 SYDVKM, per germline. The CDR3 is 12 residues long. The CDR3 coding sequence is TGTGCCAGCAGTTTAGGTCAAAACACCATATATTTT. Its protein product is CASSLGQNTIYF.

This clone has only one observation. The CDR3 protein is CASRTGGSGNTIYF. The DNA of the CDR3 is TGTGCCAGCAGGACCGGGGGATCTGGAAACACCATATATTTT. The rearrangement uses TRBV28 and TRBJ1-3; tentatively, D is TRBD1 (5 bases). Germline values: CDR1 MDHEN, CDR2 SYDVKM. There are 14 residues in the CDR3. V was shortened by 6 bases and J by 1 base, with 10 bases between the two germline ends.

This clone appeared a few times. This chain joins TRBV27 and TRBJ1-6; 10 bases fit TRBD1. This CDR3 contains 14 residues. Germline CDR1 and CDR2: MNHEY and SMNVEV (reference sequence). The junction had 6 bases not matched to a gene; V was cut back by 6 bases and J by 10 bases. The CDR3 DNA reads as TGTGCCAGCAGGCCTTGGGACAGGGGATCACCCCTCCACTTT. It is translated as CASRPWDRGSPLHF.

The chain recombines TRBV28 with TRBJ1-5, with D possibly being TRBD1 (6 bases). This CDR3 contains 16 residues. The V end lost 2 bases, the J end lost 2 bases, and 13 bases lay between the germline ends. The V gene's germline CDR1 is MDHEN and CDR2 SYDVKM. The CDR3 spells CASSLVTGWGNQPQHF. The CDR3 DNA sequence: TGTGCCAGCAGTTTAGTAACAGGGTGGGGCAATCAGCCCCAGCATTTT.

This chain uses TRBV6-6 with TRBJ1-3; 8 bases line up with TRBD1. Germline loops: CDR1 MNHNY, CDR2 SVGAGI (reference sequence). Germline trimming cut 5 bases from V and 0 bases from J; bases unmatched to any gene: 18. This CDR3 is built from 20 residues. The CDR3 is CASSHGQGRLRSSSGNTIYF. The CDR3 nucleotides read TGTGCCAGCAGTCACGGACAGGGTCGACTGAGGTCGAGCTCTGGAAACACCATATATTTT.

V is TRBV12-5 and J is TRBJ1-1; 8 nucleotides align to TRBD1. The germline CDR1 and CDR2 sequences are LGHNT and FRNRAP. The length of the CDR3 is 16 residues. With 3 bases clipped from V and 3 bases from J, the junction kept 9 bases outside the gene matches. Here the CDR3 DNA reads TGTGCTAGTGGTTTCGCGACAGGGGTGGGGGACACTGAAGCTTTCTTT. Its protein product is CASGFATGVGDTEAFF.

This clone was detected once. This chain connects TRBV29-1 to TRBJ2-5; D remains ambiguous. Germline V lookup: CDR1 SQVTM, CDR2 ANQGSEA. CDR3 length: 15 amino acids. Trimming left V 1 base short and J 1 base short, with 13 bases between. The chain's CDR3 is CSVEGQNYPQETQYF. CDR3 coding DNA: TGCAGCGTTGAAGGCCAGAATTATCCCCAAGAGACCCAGTACTTC.

J is TRBJ1-5 and V is TRBV18; D possibly corresponds to TRBD1 (6 bases). This CDR3 is 13 amino acids long. Between the trimmed V and J ends, which lost 2 bases and 7 bases, there was a span of 9 bases. Germline assignment: CDR1 KGHSH and CDR2 LQKENI. CDR3 protein: CASSPDRSQPQHF. CDR3 bases: TGTGCCAGCTCACCAGACAGGAGCCAGCCCCAGCATTTT.

This rearrangement joins TRBV9 to TRBJ1-1; D perhaps matches TRBD1 (6 bases). The CDR3 totals 13 residues. CDR1 is SGDLS, CDR2 YYNGEE, per germline. The ends were cut back, 6 bases at V and 5 bases at J, with 14 bases in the middle. CDR3 sequence (DNA): TGTGCCAGCATGGAGGGGGTTGGAACTGAAGCTTTCTTT. Its protein is CASMEGVGTEAFF.

The genes are TRBV5-1 and TRBJ2-5, with D maybe TRBD1 (5 bases). The length of the CDR3 is 14 residues. Per the germline V gene, CDR1 is SGHRS and CDR2 is YFSETQ. The V end was cut by 0 bases, the J end by 3 bases, with 9 bases between. CDR3 bases: TGCGCCAGCAGCTTGGAAGGGGCAAAAGAGACCCAGTACTTC. Residues: CASSLEGAKETQYF.

V usage is TRBV20-1 and J usage is TRBJ1-1; D remains ambiguous. Germline V gene lookup returns CDR1 DFQATT and CDR2 SNEGSKA (reference sequence). V lost 7 bases and J lost 3, with 9 bases in between. The CDR3 is 11 amino acids. CDR3 nucleotide sequence: TGCAGTGAGGTATACGACACTGAAGCTTTCTTT. Amino acids: CSEVYDTEAFF.

For this clone: One junction end disagrees with the germline gene, perhaps due to a read error. The chain combines TRBV7-2 with TRBJ2-5; D not resolved. There are 14 residues in the CDR3. Germline V gives CDR1 SGHTA, CDR2 FQGNSA. The CDR3 DNA sequence: TGTGCCAGCAGATTAGAATTGGGGCAAGAGACCCAGTACTTC. It encodes CASRLELGQETQYF. The entire variable domain, with the rest obtained from reference TRBV7-2 and TRBJ2-5, is as follows: GAGVSQSPSNKVTEKGKDVELRCDPISGHTALYWYRQSLGQGLEFLIYFQGNSAPDKSGLPSDRFSAERTGGSVSTLTIQRTQQEDSAVYLCASRLELGQETQYFGPGTRLLVL.

V and J are TRBV27 and TRBJ2-5, with D possibly TRBD2 on 5 matching bases. V gave up 3 bases and J gave up 4 bases, with 6 bases separating them. The CDR3 is 12 amino acids. Looked up from germline, CDR1 is MNHEY and CDR2 is SMNVEV (reference sequence). The CDR3 region is CASSLSGETQYF. In DNA, the CDR3 is TGTGCCAGCAGTTTGAGCGGAGAGACCCAGTACTTC.

The V gene is TRBV11-3, the J gene TRBJ2-7; 8 bases align to TRBD2. This CDR3 contains 14 residues. Germline trimming cut 5 bases from V and 3 bases from J; bases unmatched to any gene: 6. Germline loops: CDR1 SGHNT, CDR2 YENEEA. The CDR3 loop is CASSPSGLGYEQYF. Here the CDR3 DNA reads TGTGCCAGCAGCCCCTCGGGACTAGGCTACGAGCAGTACTTC.

The V call is TRBV5-6, the J call TRBJ2-1; 10 bases map to TRBD2. J gave up 8 bases and V 2 bases, and 10 bases lay outside the gene matches. The CDR3 covers 16 residues. Germline assignment: CDR1 SGHDT and CDR2 YYEEEE. The CDR3 nucleotides are TGTGCCAGCAGCTTAACCGGGACTAGCGATTGGGATGAGCAGTTCTTC. It encodes CASSLTGTSDWDEQFF.

The chain uses TRBV5-6 and TRBJ2-7, with D unclear. The CDR3 is made up of 15 amino acids. CDR1 is SGHDT and CDR2 is YYEEEE in the germline V gene. V lost 2 bases, J lost 3 bases, and 15 bases lay in between. CDR3 protein: CASSLAALPYYEQYF. CDR3 bases: TGTGCCAGCAGCTTAGCCGCGCTCCCCTACTACGAGCAGTACTTC.

This sequence joins TRBV6-2 or TRBV6-3 and TRBJ2-5; maybe TRBD1 (6 bases). Between the trimmed V and J ends, which lost 6 bases and 7 bases, there was a span of 15 bases. This CDR3 is 13 amino acids long. Germline assignment: CDR1 MNHEY and CDR2 SVGEGT. CDR3 DNA sequence: TGTGCCAGCAGCCTACAGGGTAGGACGACCCAGTACTTC. As protein: CASSLQGRTTQYF.

The gene calls are TRBV9 and TRBJ2-5; 8 bases match TRBD2. The CDR3 covers 13 residues. Germline CDR1 SGDLS, CDR2 YYNGEE. V lost 3 bases to trimming and J lost 9 bases; unmatched junction nucleotides: 7. CDR3 residues: CASSAEGGGSQYF. CDR3 DNA sequence: TGTGCCAGCAGCGCGGAGGGCGGGGGGTCCCAGTACTTC.

The chain links TRBV6-5 to TRBJ2-1; TRBD2 matches at 13 bases. In germline, CDR1 is MNHEY, CDR2 SVGAGI. This CDR3 has 15 amino acids. Losses at the gene ends were 6 bases for V and 7 bases for J; bases not matched to a gene: 6. This CDR3 is CASRRGLAGSNEQFF. The CDR3 DNA follows: TGTGCCAGCAGAAGGGGACTAGCGGGATCGAATGAGCAGTTCTTC.

The chain combines TRBV7-8 with TRBJ1-5; D not certain. The V gene lost 1 base and the J gene lost 4 bases, with 11 bases spanning the gap. This CDR3 is built from 15 residues. From germline, CDR1 is SGHVS and CDR2 FQNEAQ. CDR3 nucleotides: TGTGCCAGCAGCTTAGTGGAGGGCAAGAATCAGCCCCAGCATTTT. Encoded protein: CASSLVEGKNQPQHF.

The sample holds a few counts of this clone. This chain uses TRBV10-3 with TRBJ2-7, with 10 positions matching TRBD2. The germline gives CDR1 ENHRY, CDR2 SYGVKD. Losses at the gene ends were 4 bases for V and 5 bases for J; bases not matched to a gene: 5. CDR3 size: 14 residues. CDR3: CAISGASGGDEQYF. In nucleotides, the CDR3 is TGTGCCATCAGTGGGGCTAGCGGGGGCGACGAGCAGTACTTC.

This clone was seen only once. The chain employs TRBV18 and TRBJ1-3; D is unresolved. V lost 2 bases and J 6 bases, leaving 11 bases between the germline ends. The CDR3 loop spans 14 amino acids. Germline V CDR1 and CDR2: KGHSH, LQKENI. This CDR3 reads CASSPYGEANTIYF. For the CDR3, the DNA is TGTGCCAGCTCACCATACGGGGAAGCAAACACCATATATTTT. The full variable domain, its missing parts supplied by reference TRBV18 and TRBJ1-3, is NAGVMQNPRHLVRRRGQEARLRCSPMKGHSHVYWYRQLPEEGLKFMVYLQKENIIDESGMPKERFSAEFPKEGPSILRIQQVVRGDSAAYFCASSPYGEANTIYFGEGSWLTVV.

This clone came up once. V is TRBV28 and J is TRBJ2-7; possibly TRBD1 or TRBD2 for D (5 bases each). This CDR3 contains 13 residues. V dropped 3 bases and J dropped 5 bases, with 11 bases sitting between them. The germline V gene encodes CDR1 MDHEN and CDR2 SYDVKM. The CDR3 DNA is TGTGCCAGCAGTTTCTTGGGGGTCCACGAGCAGTACTTC. Its protein product is CASSFLGVHEQYF.

The chain joins TRBV7-9 to TRBJ1-2; D gene ambiguous. The germline V gene has CDR1 SEHNR and CDR2 FQNEAQ (reference sequence). Trimming stripped 1 base from V and 8 bases from J, with 8 bases between. The CDR3 spans 12 residues. CDR3 protein: CASSLGGGGYTF. As DNA, the CDR3 is TGTGCCAGCAGCTTAGGGGGTGGAGGCTACACCTTC.

The count of this clone is one. The V gene is TRBV10-3, the J gene TRBJ2-3; tentatively, D is TRBD1 or TRBD2 (5 bases each). The CDR3 runs to 18 residues. V lost 6 bases and J lost 1, with 23 bases in between. From germline, CDR1 is ENHRY and CDR2 SYGVKD. The CDR3 spells CAIRRVRGAVWGTDTQYF. CDR3 nucleotides: TGTGCCATCAGACGGGTGAGAGGGGCAGTGTGGGGCACAGATACGCAGTATTTT.

The chain employs TRBV9 and TRBJ1-6; D perhaps matches TRBD1 (6 bases). CDR1 is SGDLS and CDR2 is YYNGEE in the germline V gene. V lost 0 bases and J lost 6, with 10 bases in between. This CDR3 is 15 amino acids long. The CDR3 nucleotides read TGTGCCAGCAGCGTAGGGGGGGCTAGTAATTCACCCCTCCACTTT. It is translated as CASSVGGASNSPLHF.

J is TRBJ2-7 and V is TRBV6-5; tentatively, D is TRBD2 (6 bases). From germline, CDR1 is MNHEY and CDR2 SVGAGI. The CDR3 is 15 residues long. The V end was cut by 2 bases, the J end by 2 bases, with 13 bases between. Here the CDR3 DNA reads TGTGCCAGCAGTTACCAGGAGGGAGCAACCTACGAGCAGTACTTC. Amino acids: CASSYQEGATYEQYF.

The CDR3 is CASSLDGNSPLHF. The CDR3 DNA reads TGTGCCAGCAGTTTGGACGGGAATTCACCCCTCCACTTT. This chain uses TRBV2 with TRBJ1-6; no reliable D call. The CDR3 is made up of 13 amino acids. Germline CDR1 is SNHLY and CDR2 is FYNNEI. V was clipped by 5 bases and J by 7 bases, with 9 bases between them.